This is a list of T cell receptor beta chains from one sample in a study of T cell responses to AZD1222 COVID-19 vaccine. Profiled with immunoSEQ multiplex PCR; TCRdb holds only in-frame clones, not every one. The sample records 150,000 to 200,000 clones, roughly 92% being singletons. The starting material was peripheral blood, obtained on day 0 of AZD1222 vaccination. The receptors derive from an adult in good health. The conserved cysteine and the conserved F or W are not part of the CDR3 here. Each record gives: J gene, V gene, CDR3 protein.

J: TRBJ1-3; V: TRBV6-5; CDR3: ASNQVGSGNTIY
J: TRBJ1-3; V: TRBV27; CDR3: ASSLKGGGNTIY
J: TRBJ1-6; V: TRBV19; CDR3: ASPQGRVGNSPLH
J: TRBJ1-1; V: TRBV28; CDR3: ASRGQGAEAF
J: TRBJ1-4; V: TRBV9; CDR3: ASSVGLANEKLF
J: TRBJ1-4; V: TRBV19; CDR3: AVSTQTEKLF
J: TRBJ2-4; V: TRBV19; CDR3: ASSIWGEDIQY
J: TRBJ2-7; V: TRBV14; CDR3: ASSDLRTEPYEQY
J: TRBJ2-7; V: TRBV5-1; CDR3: ASSLYQGLAGASYEQY
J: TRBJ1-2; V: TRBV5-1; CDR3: ASSLARDGQGYT
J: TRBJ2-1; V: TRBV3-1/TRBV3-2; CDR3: ASSQDEASGRREQF
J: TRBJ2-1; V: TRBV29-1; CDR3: SLGILRGSYNEQF
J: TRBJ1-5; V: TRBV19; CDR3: ASTKSNQPQH
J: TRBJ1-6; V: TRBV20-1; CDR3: SASWGGNGESPLH
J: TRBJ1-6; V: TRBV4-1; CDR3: ASSPQTNSPLH
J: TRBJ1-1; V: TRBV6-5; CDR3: ASSFSFGGLTTEAF
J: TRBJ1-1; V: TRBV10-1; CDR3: ASTVERGTEAF